One sample yielded the 24 T cell receptor beta chains listed below, sequenced in a study of blood T cells in healthy people across ages. Using a J-beta primer mix together with a sample-barcoded 5' primer, a second PCR was run for roughly 6 to 11 cycles. TCRdb re-called the 5' RACE reads through MiXCR, storing one row per CDR3 protein. The table has 920,000 or so distinct CDR3 sequences, under 45% seen once. Specimen: blood. The source is a woman aged 60-75 years in good health.

J is TRBJ2-3 and V is TRBV10-3; D might be TRBD1 (5 bases). Per germline, CDR1 ENHRY and CDR2 SYGVKD. V shed 7 bases and J shed 7 bases, with 18 bases lying between them. This CDR3 has 14 amino acids. CDR3 region: CAIKLNGAGNTQYF. CDR3 DNA sequence: TGTGCCATCAAATTAAATGGGGCAGGGAATACGCAGTATTTT.

V gene TRBV21-1 combines with J gene TRBJ2-7; the D segment call TRBD2 is taken from the table without a DNA check. TRBV21-1 is tagged as a pseudogene. The CDR3 is 17 amino acids. The CDR3 region has the DNA TGTGCCAGCAGCAAATCCCCCTCGCGGGAGGGTCGCTACGAGCAGTACTTC. Residues: CASSKSPSREGRYEQYF.

The rearrangement joins TRBV29-1 to TRBJ1-2; D is perhaps TRBD1 (6 bases). The CDR3 runs 12 residues. With 6 bases removed from V and 8 bases from J, the gap between germline ends came to 16 bases. The germline CDR1 and CDR2 sequences are SQVTM and ANQGSEA. As DNA, the CDR3 is TGCAGCGTAGTCGGGGGGGCGAGGGGCTACACCTTC. Translated: CSVVGGARGYTF.

The genes are TRBV7-2 and TRBJ2-3; 7 bases agree with TRBD2. CDR1 and CDR2 from the germline V gene are SGHTA and FQGNSA. Trimming removed 6 bases from V and 0 bases from J; junction bases left unmatched: 18. This CDR3 spans 19 amino acids. CDR3 DNA: TGTGCCAGCAGTATAGGTCATGGCGGGAGCCTCTCTAGCACAGATACGCAGTATTTT. It is translated as CASSIGHGGSLSSTDTQYF.

The chain has TRBV28 and TRBJ1-1, with 10 bases that match TRBD1. There are 20 residues in the CDR3. Per germline, CDR1 MDHEN and CDR2 SYDVKM. With 11 bases clipped from V and 4 bases from J, the junction kept 28 bases outside the gene matches. CDR3 residues: CAGRPPGTGAPNPSGTEAFF. As DNA, the CDR3 is TGTGCCGGAAGGCCACCCGGGACAGGGGCTCCCAATCCGTCGGGCACTGAAGCTTTCTTT.

V usage is TRBV6-2 or TRBV6-3 and J usage is TRBJ2-2; D possibly corresponds to TRBD2 (6 bases). CDR1 is MNHEY and CDR2 is SVGEGT in the germline V gene. This CDR3 contains 16 residues. V was pared by 3 bases and J by 2 bases, with 13 bases between. The DNA for the CDR3 is TGTGCCAGCAGTTATGGGGTAGCGGTTAACACCGGGGAGCTGTTTTTT. Its protein product is CASSYGVAVNTGELFF.

Concerning this clonotype: A read error may produce the germline difference seen at one junction end. CDR3 in DNA: TGTGCCGGCAGCTTAAGCGGCGGGGACTACGAGCAGTACTTC. Its protein is CAGSLSGGDYEQYF. J is TRBJ2-4 and V is TRBV13, with D possibly matching TRBD2 (6 bases). The DNA end favors TRBJ2-7, so the J call may be wrong. Germline assignment: CDR1 PRHDT and CDR2 FYEKMQ (reference sequence). The CDR3 extends over 14 amino acids.

The V call is TRBV12-3 or TRBV12-4, the J call TRBJ2-7; D ambiguous. V was trimmed by 8 bases and J by 9 bases, leaving 14 bases between them. The CDR3 has 11 residues. The CDR3, as DNA: TGTGCCAGCTCCCTGGCCCTCGGGCAGTACTTC. This encodes CASSLALGQYF.

The V call is TRBV20-1, the J call TRBJ2-1; 14 bases map to TRBD2. Germline CDR1 reads DFQATT; CDR2 reads SNEGSKA (reference sequence). The CDR3 is 19 amino acids. The J segment lost 1 base and the V segment lost 3 bases, leaving 11 bases of the junction unmatched. DNA of the CDR3: TGCAGTGCTAGGTTCATAGGGACTAGCGGGAGTATATCCTACAATGAGCAGTTCTTC. Amino acids: CSARFIGTSGSISYNEQFF.

In its sample, this clonotype was seen many times. The rearrangement links TRBV6-5 to TRBJ2-1, with TRBD2 matching 12 bases. V trimming: 10 bases; J trimming: 7 bases; junction bases outside the gene matches: 8. The CDR3 totals 14 residues. Germline-derived CDR1 and CDR2 are MNHEY and SVGAGI. CDR3 loop: CATRLAGDWNEQFF. The CDR3 DNA is TGTGCCACTCGACTAGCGGGAGACTGGAATGAGCAGTTCTTC.

The chain couples TRBV4-2 to TRBJ2-1, with 10 nucleotides matching TRBD2. Germline CDR1 and CDR2: LGHNA and YNFKEQ. The CDR3 consists of 14 residues. Trimming removed 6 bases from V and 4 bases from J; junction bases left unmatched: 3. CDR3 loop: CASRPLAGYNEQFF. The CDR3 DNA reads as TGTGCCAGCAGACCACTAGCGGGGTACAATGAGCAGTTCTTC.

In the case of this clonotype: A clone one base away is much larger, so this may be a read error. The rearrangement joins TRBV27 to TRBJ2-3; D is uncertain. The CDR3 length is 15 residues. Looked up from germline, CDR1 is MNHEY and CDR2 is SMNVEV (reference sequence). CDR3 nucleotides: TGTGACAGCAGTTTAAGGGTTCGAACGACAGATACGCAGTATTTT. Translated, it gives CDSSLRVRTTDTQYF.

This clonotype was detected a few times. The rearrangement links TRBV4-1 to TRBJ2-3, with D hard to call. Germline values: CDR1 MGHRA, CDR2 YSYEKL. The CDR3 sequence is 14 residues long. Trimming took 7 bases from V and 0 from J, leaving 11 bases between them. The CDR3 sequence: CASMATRSTDTQYF. Written as DNA, the CDR3 is TGCGCCAGCATGGCCACCCGCAGCACAGATACGCAGTATTTT.

Regarding this clonotype: Mismatch with germline at one junction end may stem from a read error. The chain has TRBV4-1 and TRBJ2-7; TRBD1 matches 10 bases. The CDR3 totals 13 residues. The germline V gene encodes CDR1 MGHRA and CDR2 YSYEKL. The CDR3 DNA reads as TGCGACAGCAGCCAGGGACAGGGGTACGAGCAGTACTTC. Translation: CDSSQGQGYEQYF.

As to this clonotype: One end of the junction does not line up with germline, which may come from a read error. The J gene is TRBJ2-5, the V gene TRBV13; 12 nucleotides match TRBD2. Per the germline V gene, CDR1 is PRHDT and CDR2 is FYEKMQ (reference sequence). The CDR3 length is 16 residues. The CDR3 spells CANSPGLAGHQETQYF. The CDR3 DNA is TGTGCCAACAGCCCCGGACTAGCGGGGCACCAAGAGACCCAGTACTTC. Combining the CDR3 with reference TRBV13 and TRBJ2-5 gives the whole variable domain AAGVIQSPRHLIKEKRETATLKCYPIPRHDTVYWYQQGPGQDPQFLISFYEKMQSDKGSIPDRFSAQQFSDYHSELNMSSLELGDSALYFCANSPGLAGHQETQYFGPGTRLLVL.

This clonotype was recorded only once. This sequence joins TRBV4-1 and TRBJ2-5, with 8 bases aligning to TRBD1. This CDR3 is 17 amino acids long. CDR1 MGHRA and CDR2 YSYEKL come from the germline V gene. The junction had 7 bases not matched to a gene; V was cut back by 0 bases and J by 1 base. CDR3 coding DNA: TGCGCCAGCAGCCAAGAGGGGCAGGGGGCTCTCCAAGAGACCCAGTACTTC. Translation: CASSQEGQGALQETQYF.

This clonotype was counted between two and nine times. This sequence joins TRBV10-3 and TRBJ2-5; D gene ambiguous. The J call may be incorrect, as the DNA end agrees better with TRBJ2-7. Germline V gene data show CDR1 as ENHRY and CDR2 as SYGVKD. The CDR3 totals 15 residues. The CDR3 coding sequence is TGTGCCATCAGTGACGTTAAGTACCCGGGCCACGAGCAGTACTTC. Translated: CAISDVKYPGHEQYF.

This clonotype came up a few times. CDR3 in amino acids: CASSPLGTSGLETQYF. For the CDR3, the DNA is TGTGCCAGCAGCCCACTAGGGACTAGCGGGCTCGAGACCCAGTACTTC. The chain joins TRBV9 to TRBJ2-5; 12 positions agree with TRBD2. Trimming took 4 bases from V and 5 from J; bases not matched to a gene: 9. Germline V lookup: CDR1 SGDLS, CDR2 YYNGEE. The CDR3 is 16 amino acids.

This chain links TRBV27 with TRBJ2-5; maybe TRBD1 (6 bases). Germline CDR1 reads MNHEY; CDR2 reads SMNVEV (reference sequence). The CDR3 spans 12 residues. Trimming pared 10 bases from V and 0 bases from J, leaving 9 bases between. CDR3 sequence: CANRDNQETQYF. CDR3 nucleotides: TGTGCCAACCGGGACAACCAAGAGACCCAGTACTTC.

The V and J genes are TRBV24-1 and TRBJ1-5; 8 bases match TRBD1. The V segment lost 6 bases and the J segment 3 bases; nucleotides outside the gene matches: 3. The germline CDR1 and CDR2 sequences are KGHDR and SFDVKD. The CDR3 consists of 14 residues. The CDR3 DNA follows: TGTGCCACCAGTATGACAGGGGACAATCAGCCCCAGCATTTT. Its protein is CATSMTGDNQPQHF.

The chain uses TRBV6-1 and TRBJ2-7, with TRBD2 matching 10 bases. There are 15 residues in the CDR3. The trim removed 6 bases at V and 5 bases at J, leaving 10 bases unmatched. The V gene's germline CDR1 is MNHNS and CDR2 SASEGT. CDR3: CASSMGLAGVNEQYF. CDR3 DNA sequence: TGTGCCAGCAGCATGGGGCTAGCGGGAGTTAACGAGCAGTACTTC.

This clonotype occurred a few times. The chain has TRBV20-1 and TRBJ2-4, with 10 bases aligning to TRBD2. Gene TRBJ2-7 matches the end of the DNA better, so the J call may be wrong. There are 17 residues in the CDR3. Germline V gene lookup returns CDR1 DFQATT and CDR2 SNEGSKA (reference sequence). The CDR3, as DNA: TGCAGTGCTAGAGACTTTAGCGGGAGGACAATTTTCTACGAGCAGTACTTC. Translating it yields CSARDFSGRTIFYEQYF.

The V gene is TRBV20-1, the J gene TRBJ2-1; D remains ambiguous. Deletions cut 3 bases from V and 0 bases from J, with 18 bases between. The CDR3 has 17 amino acids. The germline gives CDR1 DFQATT, CDR2 SNEGSKA (reference sequence). In DNA, the CDR3 is TGCAGTGCTAGCGGCGATTTAACTTCGAGCTCCTACAATGAGCAGTTCTTC. Its translation: CSASGDLTSSSYNEQFF.

The chain joins TRBV30 to TRBJ2-1; 8 positions match TRBD2. V gave up 3 bases and J gave up 4 bases; unmatched junction bases: 5. Germline CDR1 is GTSNPN and CDR2 is SVGIG (reference sequence). This CDR3 comprises 14 residues. CDR3 sequence: CAWSTGGLYNEQFF. CDR3 DNA sequence: TGTGCCTGGAGCACGGGAGGGTTATACAATGAGCAGTTCTTC.